Sequencing of this TCR beta chain was carried out in a study of CXCR3-negative and CXCR3-positive naive CD8 T cells. Libraries of TRB cDNA were made by 5' RACE and carried UMIs. For each CDR3 protein, TCRdb gives one entry from its re-call of the 5' RACE reads, without DNA. Seen in this sample are 45,000 to 70,000 distinct CDR3 sequences; the ten most common clones hold 23%. The length of the CDR3 is 13 residues. The germline V gene encodes CDR1 SQVTM and CDR2 ANQGSEA. The chain carries TRBV29-1 and TRBJ1-1; the TCRdb D gene call, TRBD1, has no DNA to confirm it. The clonotype comes from a human donor in good health. Some clones in this sample may be carry-over from other donors' samples. Material for sequencing was memory CD8+ T cells from blood. CDR3 sequence: CSGVDRGSTEAFF.